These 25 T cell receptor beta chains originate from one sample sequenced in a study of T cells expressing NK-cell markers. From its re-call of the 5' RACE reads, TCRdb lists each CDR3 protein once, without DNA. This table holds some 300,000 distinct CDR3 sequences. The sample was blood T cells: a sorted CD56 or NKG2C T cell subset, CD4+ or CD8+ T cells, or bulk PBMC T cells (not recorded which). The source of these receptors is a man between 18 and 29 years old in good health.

The CDR3 protein is CASSQVRGTGELFF. The chain has TRBV4-2 and TRBJ2-2; as DNA is missing, the TRBD2 call by TCRdb cannot be tested. CDR1 and CDR2 from the germline V gene are LGHNA and YNFKEQ. The CDR3 extends over 14 amino acids.

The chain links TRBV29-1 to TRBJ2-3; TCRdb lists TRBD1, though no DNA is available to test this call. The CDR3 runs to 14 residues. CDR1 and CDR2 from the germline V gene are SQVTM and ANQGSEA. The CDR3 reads CSATTGTSTDTQYF.

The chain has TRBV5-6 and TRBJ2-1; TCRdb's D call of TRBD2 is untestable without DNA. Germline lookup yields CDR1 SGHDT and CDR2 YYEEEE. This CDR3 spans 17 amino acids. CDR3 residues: CASSLFLAGRNNNEQFF.

CDR3 amino acids: CSARDWRRTKDTQYF. The chain uses TRBV20-1 and TRBJ2-3. The CDR3 is 15 residues long. Germline CDR1 reads DFQATT; CDR2 reads SNEGSKA (reference sequence).

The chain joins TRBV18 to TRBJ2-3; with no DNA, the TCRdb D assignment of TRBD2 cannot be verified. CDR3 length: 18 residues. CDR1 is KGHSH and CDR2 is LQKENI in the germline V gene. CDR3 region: CASSPLAGGLPSTDTQYF. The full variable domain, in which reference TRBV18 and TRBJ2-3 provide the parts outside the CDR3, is NAGVMQNPRHLVRRRGQEARLRCSPMKGHSHVYWYRQLPEEGLKFMVYLQKENIIDESGMPKERFSAEFPKEGPSILRIQQVVRGDSAAYFCASSPLAGGLPSTDTQYFGPGTRLTVL.

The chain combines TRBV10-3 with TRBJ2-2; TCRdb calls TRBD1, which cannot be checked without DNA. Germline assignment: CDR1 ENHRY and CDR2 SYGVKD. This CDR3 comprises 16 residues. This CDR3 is CAIRTGTGKNTGELFF.

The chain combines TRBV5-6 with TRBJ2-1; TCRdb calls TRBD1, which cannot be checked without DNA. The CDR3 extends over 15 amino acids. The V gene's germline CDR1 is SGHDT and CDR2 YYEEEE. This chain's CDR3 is CASSRPPGQDPEQFF.

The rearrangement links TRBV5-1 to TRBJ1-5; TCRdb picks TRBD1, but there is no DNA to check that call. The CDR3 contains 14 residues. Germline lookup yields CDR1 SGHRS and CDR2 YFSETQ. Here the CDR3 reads CASSLQQGAQPQHF.

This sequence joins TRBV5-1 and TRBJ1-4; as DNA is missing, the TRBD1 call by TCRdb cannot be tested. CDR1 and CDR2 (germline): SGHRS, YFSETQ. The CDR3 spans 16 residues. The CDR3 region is CASSPPTGTGNEKLFF.

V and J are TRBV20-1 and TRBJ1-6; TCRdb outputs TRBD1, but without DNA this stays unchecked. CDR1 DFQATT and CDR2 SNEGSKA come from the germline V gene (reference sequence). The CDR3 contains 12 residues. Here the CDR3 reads CSARAGSGPLHF.

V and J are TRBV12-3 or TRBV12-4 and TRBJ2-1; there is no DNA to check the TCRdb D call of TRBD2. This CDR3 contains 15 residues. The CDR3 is CASRTSGRVDNEQFF.

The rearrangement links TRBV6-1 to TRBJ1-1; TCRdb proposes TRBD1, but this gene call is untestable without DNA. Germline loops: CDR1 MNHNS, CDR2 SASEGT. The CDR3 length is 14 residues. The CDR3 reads CASKGALMNTEAFF.

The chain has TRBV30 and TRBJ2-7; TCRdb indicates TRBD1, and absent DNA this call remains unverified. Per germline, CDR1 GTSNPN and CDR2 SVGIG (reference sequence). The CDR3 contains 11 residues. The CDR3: CAWGTGYEQYF.

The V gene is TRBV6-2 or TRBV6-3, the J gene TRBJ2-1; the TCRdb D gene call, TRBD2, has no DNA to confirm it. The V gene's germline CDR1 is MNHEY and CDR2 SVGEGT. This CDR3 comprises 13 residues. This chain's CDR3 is CASKGSGNNEQFF.

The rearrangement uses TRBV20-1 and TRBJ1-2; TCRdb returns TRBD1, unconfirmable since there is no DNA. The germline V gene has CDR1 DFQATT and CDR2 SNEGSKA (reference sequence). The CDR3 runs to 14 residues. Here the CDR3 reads CSASILGRDYGYTF.

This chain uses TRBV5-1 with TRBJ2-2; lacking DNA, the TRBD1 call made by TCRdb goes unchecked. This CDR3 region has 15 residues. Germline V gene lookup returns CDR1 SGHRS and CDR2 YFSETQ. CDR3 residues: CASSLERGSAGELFF.

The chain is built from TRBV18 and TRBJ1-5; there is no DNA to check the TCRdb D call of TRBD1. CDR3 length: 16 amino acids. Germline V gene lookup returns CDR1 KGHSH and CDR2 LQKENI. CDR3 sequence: CASSRRTGDSNQPQHF.

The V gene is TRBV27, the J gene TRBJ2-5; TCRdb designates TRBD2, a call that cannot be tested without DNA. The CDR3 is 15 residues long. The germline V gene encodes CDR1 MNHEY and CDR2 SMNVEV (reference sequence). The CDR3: CASKSLGLYKETQYF.

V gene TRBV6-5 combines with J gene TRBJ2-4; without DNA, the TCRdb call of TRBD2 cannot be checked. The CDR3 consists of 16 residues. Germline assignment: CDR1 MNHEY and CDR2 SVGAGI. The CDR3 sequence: CASSYGRPLQMNIQYF.

The CDR3 here is CASSFVTSFSHSGANVLTF. The chain recombines TRBV5-1 with TRBJ2-6; TCRdb's D gene call, TRBD2, goes unchecked for lack of DNA. The CDR3 loop spans 19 amino acids. In germline, CDR1 is SGHRS, CDR2 YFSETQ.

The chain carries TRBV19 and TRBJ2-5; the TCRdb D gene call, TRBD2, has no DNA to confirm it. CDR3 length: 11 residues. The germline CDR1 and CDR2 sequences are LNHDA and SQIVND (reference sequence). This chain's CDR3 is CASQDYETQYF.

The CDR3 is CASGTGYNEQFF. The V gene is TRBV28, the J gene TRBJ2-1; TCRdb calls TRBD1, which cannot be checked without DNA. The CDR3 covers 12 residues. Germline lookup yields CDR1 MDHEN and CDR2 SYDVKM.

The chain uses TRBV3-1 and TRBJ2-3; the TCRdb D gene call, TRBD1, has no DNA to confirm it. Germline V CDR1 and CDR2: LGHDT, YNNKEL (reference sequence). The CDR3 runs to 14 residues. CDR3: CASSSTGGGGTQYF.

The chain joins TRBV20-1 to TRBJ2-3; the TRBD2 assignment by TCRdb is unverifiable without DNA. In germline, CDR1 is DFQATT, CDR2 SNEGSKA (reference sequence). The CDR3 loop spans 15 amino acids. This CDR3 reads CSARDPGGPIDTQYF.

This CDR3 is CATSRHGQAKETQYF. The V call is TRBV24-1, the J call TRBJ2-5; TCRdb reports TRBD1, a call that lacks DNA to check it against. The CDR3 extends over 15 amino acids. Germline assignment: CDR1 KGHDR and CDR2 SFDVKD.